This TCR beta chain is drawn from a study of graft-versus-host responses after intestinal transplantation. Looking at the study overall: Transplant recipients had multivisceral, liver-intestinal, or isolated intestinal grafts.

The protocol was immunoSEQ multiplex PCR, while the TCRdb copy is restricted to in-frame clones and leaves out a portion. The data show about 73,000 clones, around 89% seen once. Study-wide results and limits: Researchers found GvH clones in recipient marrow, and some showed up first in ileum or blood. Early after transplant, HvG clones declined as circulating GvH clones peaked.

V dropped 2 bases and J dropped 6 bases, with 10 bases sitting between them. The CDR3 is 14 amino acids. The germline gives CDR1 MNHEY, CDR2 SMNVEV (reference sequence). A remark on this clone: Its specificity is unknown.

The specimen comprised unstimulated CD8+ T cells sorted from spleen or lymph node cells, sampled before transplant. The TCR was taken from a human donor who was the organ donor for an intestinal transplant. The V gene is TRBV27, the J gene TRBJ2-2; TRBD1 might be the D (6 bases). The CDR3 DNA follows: TGTGCCAGCAGTTTAGGGGGCGGCCCCGGGGAGCTGTTTTTT. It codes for CASSLGGGPGELFF.